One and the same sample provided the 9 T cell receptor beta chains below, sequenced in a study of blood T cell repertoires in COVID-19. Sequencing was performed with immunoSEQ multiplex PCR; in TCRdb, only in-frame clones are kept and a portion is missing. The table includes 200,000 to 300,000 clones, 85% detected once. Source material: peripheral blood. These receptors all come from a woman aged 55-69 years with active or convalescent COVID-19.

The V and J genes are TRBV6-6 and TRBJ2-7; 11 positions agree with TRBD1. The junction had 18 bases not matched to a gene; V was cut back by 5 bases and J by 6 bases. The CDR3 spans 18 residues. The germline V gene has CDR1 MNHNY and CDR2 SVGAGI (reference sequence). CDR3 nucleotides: TGTGCCAGCAGTCCTTCAGGACAGGGGGCAAGTTTAAGGTGCGAGCAGTACGTC. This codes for CASSPSGQGASLRCEQYV.

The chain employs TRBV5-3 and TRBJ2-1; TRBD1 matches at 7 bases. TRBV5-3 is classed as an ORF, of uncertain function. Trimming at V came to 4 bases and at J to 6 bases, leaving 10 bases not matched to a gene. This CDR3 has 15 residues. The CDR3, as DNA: TGTGCCAGAAGCGCAGGGACAGACTTAACCAATGAGCAGTTCTTC. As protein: CARSAGTDLTNEQFF.

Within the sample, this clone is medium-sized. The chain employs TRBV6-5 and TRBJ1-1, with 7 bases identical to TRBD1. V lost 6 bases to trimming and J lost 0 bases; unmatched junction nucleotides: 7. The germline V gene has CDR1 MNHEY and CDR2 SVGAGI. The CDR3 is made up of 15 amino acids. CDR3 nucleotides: TGTGCCAGCAGACTTACGACAGGGTTGAACACTGAAGCTTTCTTT. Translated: CASRLTTGLNTEAFF.

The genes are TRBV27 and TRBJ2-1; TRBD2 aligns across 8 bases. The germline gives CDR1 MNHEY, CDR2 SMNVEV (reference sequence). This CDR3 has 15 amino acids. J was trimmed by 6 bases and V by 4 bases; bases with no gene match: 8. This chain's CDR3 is CASSYGGALANEQFF. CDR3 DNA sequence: TGTGCCAGCAGTTACGGGGGGGCCCTTGCCAATGAGCAGTTCTTC.

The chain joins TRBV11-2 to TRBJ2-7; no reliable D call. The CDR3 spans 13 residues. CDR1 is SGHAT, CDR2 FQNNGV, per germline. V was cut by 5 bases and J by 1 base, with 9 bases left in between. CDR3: CASSLGRSYEQYV. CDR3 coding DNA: TGTGCCAGCAGCCTGGGCAGGTCCTACGAGCAGTACGTC.

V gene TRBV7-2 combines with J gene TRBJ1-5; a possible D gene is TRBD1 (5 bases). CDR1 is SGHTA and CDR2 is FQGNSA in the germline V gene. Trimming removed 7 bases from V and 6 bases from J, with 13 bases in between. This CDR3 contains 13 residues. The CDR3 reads CASTPRAGQPQHF. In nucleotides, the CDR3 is TGTGCCAGCACCCCCAGGGCTGGTCAGCCCCAGCATTTT.

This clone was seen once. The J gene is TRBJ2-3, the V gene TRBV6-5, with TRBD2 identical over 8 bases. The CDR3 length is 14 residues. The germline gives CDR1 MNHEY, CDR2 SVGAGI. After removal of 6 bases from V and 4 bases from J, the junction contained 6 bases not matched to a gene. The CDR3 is CASSPTSVSDTQYF. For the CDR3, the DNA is TGTGCCAGCAGCCCGACTAGCGTGTCAGATACGCAGTATTTT.

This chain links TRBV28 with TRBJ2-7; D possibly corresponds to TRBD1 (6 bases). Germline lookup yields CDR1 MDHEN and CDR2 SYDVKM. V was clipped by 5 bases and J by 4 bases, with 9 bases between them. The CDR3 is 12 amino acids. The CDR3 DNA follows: TGTGCCAGCAGTAACAGGGTTTACGAGCAGTACGTC. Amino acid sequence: CASSNRVYEQYV.

CDR3 sequence: CASSISRTRGPNTGELFF. CDR3 bases: TGTGCCAGTAGTATTAGTAGGACGAGGGGGCCAAACACCGGGGAGCTGTTTTTT. The chain employs TRBV19 and TRBJ2-2; 7 positions agree with TRBD1. V lost 3 bases and J lost 2; bases outside the gene matches: 12. The germline V gene has CDR1 LNHDA and CDR2 SQIVND (reference sequence). CDR3 size: 18 residues.